A selection of T cell receptor beta chains follows, all from one sample in a study of T cell responses to AZD1222 COVID-19 vaccine. The method was immunoSEQ multiplex PCR; TCRdb's version includes in-frame clones alone and lacks a portion of them. The profile shows approximately 170,000 clones, 75% to 90% of them singletons. The sequencing here drew on peripheral blood, taken on day 0 of AZD1222 vaccination. The receptors shown here come from an adult in good health. Both conserved end residues are part of each CDR3. The D gene is left open where the match is weak. Where a row states a size, it is once, few, many or the class of an expanded clone; other rows omit it.

v_gene	d_gene	j_gene	abundance	CDR3aa	CDR3nt
TRBV19	TRBD2	TRBJ2-1	.	CASNPLPAGRYNEQFF	TGTGCCAGTAATCCTTTACCAGCGGGGAGATACAATGAGCAGTTCTTC
TRBV10-3	.	TRBJ2-7	.	CAISESDGRYEQYF	TGTGCCATCAGTGAGTCGGACGGCCGCTACGAGCAGTACTTC
TRBV9	.	TRBJ1-2	once	CASSEGVGNYGYTF	TGTGCCAGCAGCGAGGGGGTAGGGAACTATGGCTACACCTTC
TRBV28	.	TRBJ2-7	.	CASSSRLGEQYF	TGTGCCAGCAGTTCCCGGTTGGGCGAGCAGTACTTC
TRBV10-3	.	TRBJ1-1	.	CAISGTAGGATEAFF	TGTGCCATCAGCGGTACGGCGGGGGGTGCCACTGAAGCTTTCTTT
TRBV5-6	.	TRBJ1-2	.	CASSLTGPMAGYTF	TGTGCCAGCAGCTTGACAGGTCCCATGGCTGGCTACACCTTC
TRBV5-4	.	TRBJ2-7	.	CASSLTRGDEQYF	TGTGCCAGCAGCTTGACAAGGGGGGACGAGCAGTACTTC
TRBV19	.	TRBJ1-1	.	CASSIYPDSLNTEAFF	TGTGCCAGTAGTATTTACCCGGACAGCCTGAACACTGAAGCTTTCTTT
TRBV5-6	.	TRBJ1-6	.	CASTPGGAPRNSPLHF	TGTGCCAGCACCCCGGGGGGGGCGCCTAGGAATTCACCCCTCCACTTT
TRBV5-8	.	TRBJ1-5	.	CASSFSFRAEDQPQHF	TGTGCCAGCAGCTTTTCATTCAGGGCCGAGGATCAGCCCCAGCATTTT
TRBV7-3	.	TRBJ1-1	.	CASSLSGATEAFF	TGTGCCAGCAGCTTGTCAGGGGCCACTGAAGCTTTCTTT
TRBV3-1/TRBV3-2	.	TRBJ2-6	.	CASSRISGANVLTF	TGTGCCAGCAGCCGAATTTCTGGGGCCAACGTCCTGACTTTC
TRBV19	.	TRBJ2-2	.	CASKRGADLNTGELFF	TGTGCCTCGAAGAGGGGGGCGGACCTGAACACCGGGGAGCTGTTTTTT
TRBV7-6	TRBD1	TRBJ1-5	.	CASSLSVGGQNQPQHF	TGTGCCAGCAGCTTGTCGGTCGGGGGACAGAATCAGCCCCAGCATTTT
TRBV5-1	.	TRBJ1-6	.	CASSLSGPDSPLHF	TGCGCCAGCAGCTTGTCAGGGCCTGATTCACCCCTCCACTTT
TRBV7-3	TRBD2	TRBJ2-2	.	CASSYRLAGGHEGELFF	TGTGCCAGCAGCTATAGACTAGCGGGGGGACACGAAGGGGAGCTGTTTTTT